The 26 T cell receptor beta chains presented below share a single source sample, sequenced in a study of regulatory T cells in long-lasting Graves disease (dated by TCRdb to the early 2020s). This specimen's time point label, interpreted: newly diagnosed GD, antithyroid drugs for less than 3 months. For both TCR sequencing and RNA sequencing, RNA was extracted from PBMCs in TRIzol. To prepare the library, multiplex PCR was applied. The reads were generated on an Illumina HiSeq 4000. iRepertoire HTBI primers and Arm-PCR amplification of CDR3 regions were used to construct TCR beta libraries. The raw public data were reprocessed by TCRdb itself: fastp quality trimming at Q25, MiXCR clonotype calling, in-frame beta chains only. Rows with a matching CDR3 protein are joined into one entry that keeps the most common DNA and genes. The table for this sample lists some 330,000 distinct CDR3 sequences; approximately 10% of them were counted only once. In total, the top ten clones hold under 20% of the sample.

The data also belong to a second study, concerning T cells in Graves' hyperthyroidism and ophthalmopathy.

This specimen consisted of peripheral blood mononuclear cells (PBMCs), obtained at new diagnosis, from a patient treated with antithyroid drugs. The receptor source for this set is a woman aged 18-35 years with Graves disease. Donor details come from another sample of the same person, matched by shared clones.

This clonotype was found many times. V and J are TRBV28 and TRBJ2-7, with D perhaps matching TRBD2 (6 bases). The germline V gene encodes CDR1 MDHEN and CDR2 SYDVKM. V was pared by 5 bases and J by 6 bases, with 11 bases between. CDR3 length: 12 amino acids. Here the CDR3 reads CASSLSRGEQYV. DNA of the CDR3: TGTGCCAGCAGTCTTTCGCGGGGCGAGCAGTACGTC.

This clonotype was seen ten or more times. This chain links TRBV28 with TRBJ2-2; 7 bases line up with TRBD2. The CDR3 contains 16 residues. Germline V gives CDR1 MDHEN, CDR2 SYDVKM. The V gene end was trimmed by 3 bases and the J gene end by 2 bases; junction bases not matched to a gene: 6. The CDR3 region has the DNA TGTGCCAGCAGTTTTTTCGGGAGGATTAACACCGGGGAGCTGTTTTTT. It encodes CASSFFGRINTGELFF.

The CDR3 DNA is TGTGCCACGGACACAGGGCTCGGAGAGGATGAGCAGTTCTTC. This gives the protein CATDTGLGEDEQFF. The gene calls are TRBV12-3 or TRBV12-4 and TRBJ2-1, with D perhaps TRBD1 (6 bases). The V and J ends lost 10 bases and 8 bases respectively, with 21 bases between them. CDR3 length equals 14 residues.

The chain combines TRBV6-1 with TRBJ2-1; D unclear. This CDR3 is built from 12 residues. V lost 11 bases and J lost 6, with 14 bases in between. In germline, CDR1 is MNHNS, CDR2 SASEGT. The CDR3: CAGSAGSNEQFF. The CDR3 coding sequence is TGTGCCGGATCCGCAGGCAGCAATGAGCAGTTCTTC.

This clonotype was detected ten times or more. The chain uses TRBV20-1 and TRBJ1-2; D is unclear. V dropped 3 bases and J dropped 0 bases, with 8 bases sitting between them. This CDR3 has 13 residues. The germline V gene encodes CDR1 DFQATT and CDR2 SNEGSKA (reference sequence). The CDR3 DNA is TGCAGTGCTAGTTACAAGACTAACTATGGCTACACCTTC. It yields the protein CSASYKTNYGYTF.

This clonotype was counted many times. The V gene is TRBV20-1, the J gene TRBJ1-1; no clear D gene. CDR3 length: 15 amino acids. CDR1 and CDR2 (germline): DFQATT, SNEGSKA (reference sequence). Trimming cost V 5 bases and J 3 bases, with 19 bases left between them. CDR3 amino acids: CSADETETGDTEAFF. The CDR3 coding sequence is TGCAGTGCTGACGAAACAGAAACTGGGGACACTGAAGCTTTCTTT.

The table lists this clonotype with many counts. The chain recombines TRBV7-2 with TRBJ2-5, with D possibly being TRBD1 (6 bases). The germline V gene has CDR1 SGHTA and CDR2 FQGNSA. Trimming stripped 1 base from V and 4 bases from J, with 13 bases between. This CDR3 spans 15 amino acids. This CDR3 is CASSLVIRGGETQYF. The CDR3 DNA is TGTGCCAGCAGCTTAGTGATCAGGGGCGGAGAGACCCAGTACTTC.

This clonotype was seen only a few times. The chain carries TRBV18 and TRBJ2-1; D gene uncertain. Trimming removed 2 bases at V and 0 bases at J, with 11 bases between. Germline CDR1 is KGHSH and CDR2 is LQKENI. CDR3 length: 16 amino acids. DNA of the CDR3: TGTGCCAGCTCACCAGAGACAAGCCTCTCCTACAATGAGCAGTTCTTC. Its translation is CASSPETSLSYNEQFF.

This clonotype appeared many times. The rearrangement joins TRBV7-9 to TRBJ2-7; TRBD2 is a possible D gene (6 bases). This CDR3 contains 13 residues. V lost 3 bases and J lost 3, with 9 bases in between. The germline CDR1 and CDR2 sequences are SEHNR and FQNEAQ (reference sequence). CDR3 coding DNA: TGTGCCAGCAGCTTGGGAGGTTTCTACGAGCAGTACTTC. Translated, it gives CASSLGGFYEQYF.

The sample holds many counts of this clonotype. The chain employs TRBV11-2 and TRBJ2-5; 7 nucleotides agree with TRBD2. The germline V gene encodes CDR1 SGHAT and CDR2 FQNNGV. The V gene end was trimmed by 1 base and the J gene end by 5 bases; junction bases not matched to a gene: 7. The CDR3 is 15 amino acids. The CDR3, as DNA: TGTGCCAGCAGCTTAGCGACTAGCCCCAGTGAGACCCAGTACTTC. Protein: CASSLATSPSETQYF. The whole variable domain, filled in from reference TRBV11-2 and TRBJ2-5, reads EAGVAQSPRYKIIEKRQSVAFWCNPISGHATLYWYQQILGQGPKLLIQFQNNGVVDDSQLPKDRFSAERLKGVDSTLKIQPAKLEDSAVYLCASSLATSPSETQYFGPGTRLLVL.

This clonotype came up many times. The chain joins TRBV11-3 to TRBJ2-5; 7 bases match TRBD2. The CDR3 has 18 residues. The V and J ends lost 5 bases and 1 base, in that order; junction bases with no gene match: 16. CDR1 is SGHNT, CDR2 YENEEA, per germline. The CDR3 is CASSPPERTRLPQETQYF. CDR3 coding DNA: TGTGCCAGCAGCCCCCCGGAGAGGACTAGATTACCCCAAGAGACCCAGTACTTC.

This clonotype appeared many times. This chain links TRBV27 with TRBJ1-1; D is ambiguous. CDR1 is MNHEY, CDR2 SMNVEV, per germline (reference sequence). V was trimmed by 5 bases and J by 7 bases, leaving 20 bases between them. CDR3 length equals 15 residues. CDR3 DNA: TGTGCCAGCAGTGAAGGTTTTAAGGGATTCGATGAAGCTTTCTTT. It is translated as CASSEGFKGFDEAFF.

In its sample, this clonotype was seen many times. The rearrangement uses TRBV14 and TRBJ2-7; D possibly matches TRBD1 or TRBD2 (5 bases each). The CDR3 has 13 residues. Germline CDR1 and CDR2: SGHDN and FVKESK. The germline V and J ends were trimmed by 2 bases and 4 bases, with 9 bases remaining between them. The CDR3 DNA reads TGTGCCAGCAGCCAAAACGGGGCTTACGAGCAGTACGTC. Protein product: CASSQNGAYEQYV.

This clonotype occurred many times. V gene TRBV7-9 combines with J gene TRBJ1-1; D remains ambiguous. In germline, CDR1 is SEHNR, CDR2 FQNEAQ (reference sequence). Trimming took 6 bases from V and 4 from J, leaving 12 bases between them. There are 13 residues in the CDR3. In nucleotides, the CDR3 is TGTGCCAGCAGGATATTTGTTGGCACTGAAGCTTTCTTT. It specifies CASRIFVGTEAFF. Looking up the rest from reference TRBV7-9 and TRBJ1-1 gives the full variable domain: DTGVSQNPRHKITKRGQNVTFRCDPISEHNRLYWYRQTLGQGPEFLTYFQNEAQLEKSRLLSDRFSAERPKGSFSTLEIQRTEQGDSAMYLCASRIFVGTEAFFGQGTRLTVV.

Note on this clonotype: This sequence is one base from a far larger clone and is likely a read error. The chain employs TRBV6-2 or TRBV6-3 and TRBJ2-5; D might be TRBD2 (5 bases). Germline CDR1 reads MNHEY; CDR2 reads SVGEGT. V was pared by 5 bases and J by 11 bases, with 12 bases between. The CDR3 length is 11 residues. In DNA, the CDR3 is TGTGCCAGCAGTCCCGAGGGTGAGCAGTACTTC. This sequence encodes CASSPEGEQYF.

This clonotype was picked up many times. This chain connects TRBV28 to TRBJ2-7; TRBD2 is a possible D gene (5 bases). Germline values: CDR1 MDHEN, CDR2 SYDVKM. V dropped 5 bases and J dropped 2 bases, with 13 bases sitting between them. The CDR3 covers 14 residues. The DNA for the CDR3 is TGTGCCAGCAGTAGAAGCGGATCAACCTACGAGCAGTACTTC. Amino acids: CASSRSGSTYEQYF.

This clonotype was seen many times. The V gene is TRBV20-1, the J gene TRBJ2-3, with D perhaps matching TRBD2 (7 bases). Germline V gene sequence: CDR1 DFQATT, CDR2 SNEGSKA (reference sequence). The CDR3 covers 15 residues. V gave up 3 bases and J gave up 0 bases, with 13 bases separating them. The CDR3 nucleotides are TGCAGTGCTAGGATGGGGGGGCCTAGCACAGATACGCAGTATTTT. It translates to CSARMGGPSTDTQYF.

This clonotype was detected many times. The chain joins TRBV12-3 or TRBV12-4 to TRBJ1-6; D not certain. Trimming took 4 bases from V and 2 from J, leaving 12 bases between them. The CDR3 is 16 residues long. CDR3 amino acids: CASSSGRKPYNSPLHF. The CDR3 DNA follows: TGTGCCAGCAGTTCTGGACGGAAACCCTATAATTCACCCCTCCACTTT.

This clonotype was detected a few times. V gene TRBV3-1 combines with J gene TRBJ1-1; D call uncertain. The CDR3 runs to 15 residues. Germline V gene lookup returns CDR1 LGHDT and CDR2 YNNKEL (reference sequence). Trimming removed 1 base from V and 3 bases from J, with 12 bases in between. CDR3 nucleotide sequence: TGTGCCAGCAGCCAAGTAAGCGCGGCGGACACTGAAGCTTTCTTT. Its translation: CASSQVSAADTEAFF.

The chain links TRBV6-1 to TRBJ2-1, with 14 bases identical to TRBD2. V trimming: 5 bases; J trimming: 0 bases; junction bases outside the gene matches: 6. CDR1 is MNHNS and CDR2 is SASEGT in the germline V gene. The CDR3 contains 18 residues. The CDR3 DNA sequence: TGTGCCAGCAGTCCCGGGACTAGCGGGGGAAGCTCCTACAATGAGCAGTTCTTC. It codes for CASSPGTSGGSSYNEQFF.

This clonotype was seen many times. The chain has TRBV18 and TRBJ2-1; 13 bases fit TRBD2. CDR1 and CDR2 from the germline V gene are KGHSH and LQKENI. The CDR3 is 16 residues long. J gave up 7 bases and V 1 base, and 4 bases lay outside the gene matches. The chain's CDR3 is CASSPRTSGSRNEQFF. CDR3 coding DNA: TGTGCCAGCTCACCACGGACTAGCGGGAGTCGGAATGAGCAGTTCTTC. Filled out from reference TRBV18 and TRBJ2-1, the complete variable domain reads NAGVMQNPRHLVRRRGQEARLRCSPMKGHSHVYWYRQLPEEGLKFMVYLQKENIIDESGMPKERFSAEFPKEGPSILRIQQVVRGDSAAYFCASSPRTSGSRNEQFFGPGTRLTVL.

This clonotype was seen only a few times. The V and J genes are TRBV12-3 or TRBV12-4 and TRBJ1-5, with unresolved D. The CDR3 contains 13 residues. The germline V and J ends were trimmed by 2 bases and 4 bases, with 6 bases remaining between them. In DNA form, the CDR3 reads TGTGCCAGCAGTTTACAGGTGAATCAGCCCCAGCATTTT. Its translation is CASSLQVNQPQHF.

This clonotype was detected only a few times. This rearrangement joins TRBV12-3 or TRBV12-4 to TRBJ2-3; TRBD2 is a possible D gene (6 bases). Trimming left V 8 bases short and J 1 base short, with 13 bases between. The CDR3 is 14 residues long. The CDR3 loop is CASSTGLGTDTQYF. CDR3 nucleotides: TGTGCCAGCTCAACGGGACTGGGCACAGATACGCAGTATTTT.

The table lists this clonotype with a few counts. The V gene is TRBV4-3, the J gene TRBJ2-7, with unresolved D. This CDR3 is built from 13 residues. V was cut by 1 base and J by 2 bases, with 6 bases left in between. The germline CDR1 and CDR2 sequences are LGHNA and YSLEER. The CDR3 nucleotides read TGCGCCAGCAGCCAAGCTGAGGCCTACGAGCAGTACTTC. Translating it yields CASSQAEAYEQYF.

This clonotype showed up many times. CDR3 bases: TGCAGTGCTAGAGAACTAGCGGGAGTCGAGCAGTTCTTC. Amino acids: CSARELAGVEQFF. This rearrangement joins TRBV20-1 to TRBJ2-1, with TRBD2 matching 11 bases. The length of the CDR3 is 13 residues. Germline lookup yields CDR1 DFQATT and CDR2 SNEGSKA (reference sequence). V was clipped by 0 bases and J by 10 bases; unmatched bases: 2.

This clonotype was picked up many times. V gene TRBV20-1 combines with J gene TRBJ2-1, with D tentatively TRBD2 (6 bases). CDR1 and CDR2 (germline): DFQATT, SNEGSKA (reference sequence). The CDR3 has 17 residues. Trimming pared 1 base from V and 0 bases from J, leaving 16 bases between. CDR3 protein: CSARVLGGLSSYNEQFF. CDR3 DNA: TGCAGTGCTAGAGTCCTTGGAGGACTAAGCTCCTACAATGAGCAGTTCTTC.